The 18 T cell receptor beta chains listed next were all sequenced from one sample in a study of T cell responses to AZD1222 COVID-19 vaccine. Method: immunoSEQ multiplex PCR; TCRdb's copy keeps in-frame clones and lacks some. The sample shows 100,000 to 120,000 clones, about four fifths of them seen only once. The input for sequencing was peripheral blood, taken on day 0 of AZD1222 vaccination. These receptors all come from an adult in good health.

The chain couples TRBV19 to TRBJ2-1; 8 bases align to TRBD1. This CDR3 is 12 amino acids long. Trimming at V came to 4 bases and at J to 9 bases, leaving 2 bases not matched to a gene. Germline V gene sequence: CDR1 LNHDA, CDR2 SQIVND (reference sequence). Here the CDR3 DNA reads TGTGCCAGTAGTAAAGACAGGGGTGAGCAGTTCTTC. Translating it yields CASSKDRGEQFF.

The chain has TRBV15 and TRBJ1-4; the D is unclear. Germline-derived CDR1 and CDR2 are LNHNV and YYDKDF (reference sequence). V was clipped by 0 bases and J by 10 bases, with 9 bases between them. The CDR3 covers 13 residues. The CDR3 DNA sequence: TGTGCCACCAGCAGAGATCCCCCCCGAAAACTGTTTTTT. Protein sequence: CATSRDPPRKLFF. Full variable domain (rest looked up from reference TRBV15 and TRBJ1-4): DAMVIQNPRYQVTQFGKPVTLSCSQTLNHNVMYWYQQKSSQAPKLLFHYYDKDFNNEADTPDNFQSRRPNTSFCFLDIRSPGLGDTAMYLCATSRDPPRKLFFGSGTQLSVL.

The chain uses TRBV9 and TRBJ1-2; TRBD1 matches 7 bases. CDR1 and CDR2 from the germline V gene are SGDLS and YYNGEE. This CDR3 has 15 amino acids. The junction had 5 bases not matched to a gene; V was cut back by 0 bases and J by 3 bases. The CDR3 bases are TGTGCCAGCAGCGTAGCACAGGGGAGGGACTATGGCTACACCTTC. Translating gives CASSVAQGRDYGYTF.

This chain connects TRBV28 to TRBJ1-5; perhaps TRBD1 as D (6 bases). This CDR3 spans 16 amino acids. CDR1 is MDHEN and CDR2 is SYDVKM in the germline V gene. Trimming left V 5 bases short and J 7 bases short, with 21 bases between. CDR3: CASSRRTVRVGQPQHF. CDR3 bases: TGTGCCAGCAGTCGAAGGACAGTCCGAGTGGGACAGCCCCAGCATTTT.

J is TRBJ2-2 and V is TRBV4-3; tentatively, D is TRBD1 (5 bases). Germline CDR1 LGHNA, CDR2 YSLEER. With 0 bases removed from V and 6 bases from J, the gap between germline ends came to 14 bases. The CDR3 contains 16 residues. CDR3 DNA sequence: TGCGCCAGCAGCCAAGATCGGCAGGGTGGGTCCGGGGAGCTGTTTTTT. Translation gives CASSQDRQGGSGELFF.

The table lists this clone with a few counts. The rearrangement uses TRBV28 and TRBJ1-1, with a weak D call TRBD1 (6 bases). This CDR3 region has 13 residues. Per the germline V gene, CDR1 is MDHEN and CDR2 is SYDVKM. Trimming pared 5 bases from V and 11 bases from J, leaving 18 bases between. This chain's CDR3 is CASSVRDTEGAFF. Here the CDR3 DNA reads TGTGCCAGCAGTGTCCGGGACACGGAGGGGGCTTTCTTT.

The CDR3 sequence: CASSPDTESTEAFF. The CDR3 DNA reads TGTGCCAGCAGTCCCGACACAGAGAGCACTGAAGCTTTCTTT. V gene TRBV6-6 combines with J gene TRBJ1-1; D call uncertain. This CDR3 spans 14 amino acids. Looked up from germline, CDR1 is MNHNY and CDR2 is SVGAGI (reference sequence). V shed 5 bases and J shed 4 bases, with 14 bases lying between them.

The chain uses TRBV19 and TRBJ1-5; D gene unclear. CDR3 length: 14 residues. Trimming took 11 bases from V and 1 from J, leaving 15 bases between them. Germline CDR1 and CDR2: LNHDA and SQIVND (reference sequence). CDR3 residues: CASNERLSNQPQHF. The CDR3 DNA reads as TGTGCCTCTAATGAGCGGCTAAGCAATCAGCCCCAGCATTTT.

J is TRBJ2-5 and V is TRBV2; 7 nucleotides match TRBD1. The V gene end was trimmed by 6 bases and the J gene end by 1 base; junction bases not matched to a gene: 8. The CDR3 runs 15 residues. CDR1 is SNHLY and CDR2 is FYNNEI in the germline V gene. CDR3 nucleotide sequence: TGTGCCAGCAGGGGAGACAGGGCCATCCAAGAGACCCAGTACTTC. This gives the protein CASRGDRAIQETQYF.

The chain couples TRBV11-2 to TRBJ2-1, with D uncertain. CDR1 is SGHAT, CDR2 FQNNGV, per germline. Trimming took 1 base from V and 0 from J, leaving 13 bases between them. The CDR3 covers 17 residues. CDR3 sequence reads: CASSLGQTGLSYNEQFF. In nucleotides, the CDR3 is TGTGCCAGCAGCTTAGGGCAGACGGGCCTCTCCTACAATGAGCAGTTCTTC.

The V and J genes are TRBV6-5 and TRBJ1-6; TRBD1 is a possible D gene (6 bases). The CDR3 sequence is 13 residues long. V was clipped by 8 bases and J by 5 bases, with 10 bases between them. Germline values: CDR1 MNHEY, CDR2 SVGAGI. DNA for the CDR3: TGTGCCAGCCACAGGGTCGATAATTCACCCCTCCACTTT. It encodes CASHRVDNSPLHF.

This chain uses TRBV5-4 with TRBJ1-4; D may be TRBD1 (6 bases). Per the germline V gene, CDR1 is SGHNT and CDR2 is YYREEE (reference sequence). CDR3 size: 15 residues. V lost 0 bases and J 7 bases, leaving 13 bases between the germline ends. The CDR3 DNA reads TGTGCCAGCAGCTTGGAAGGGACACCTCGTGAAAAACTGTTTTTT. Encoded protein: CASSLEGTPREKLFF.

This chain joins TRBV4-3 and TRBJ2-3, with D possibly being TRBD1 or TRBD2 (7 bases each). Germline CDR1 LGHNA, CDR2 YSLEER. The ends were cut back, 5 bases at V and 1 base at J, with 10 bases in the middle. CDR3 length: 14 residues. CDR3 sequence (DNA): TGCGCCAGCAGCTCAGGGGGGGGCACAGATACGCAGTATTTT. Protein: CASSSGGGTDTQYF.

This rearrangement joins TRBV7-9 to TRBJ2-3; D is unresolved. CDR3 length equals 14 residues. Germline-derived CDR1 and CDR2 are SEHNR and FQNEAQ (reference sequence). Trimming shortened V by 3 bases and J by 6 bases, and 13 bases separated the two germline ends. The CDR3 is CASSFSTRYDTQYF. CDR3 sequence (DNA): TGTGCCAGCAGCTTCTCGACCCGATACGATACGCAGTATTTT.

This chain uses TRBV5-6 with TRBJ1-1; D is uncertain. Germline V lookup: CDR1 SGHDT, CDR2 YYEEEE. This CDR3 is built from 13 residues. Between the trimmed V and J ends, which lost 5 bases and 0 bases, there was a span of 8 bases. CDR3 nucleotide sequence: TGTGCCAGCAGGTCGGGGATGAACACTGAAGCTTTCTTT. Residues: CASRSGMNTEAFF.

This chain joins TRBV7-2 and TRBJ1-5; D unresolved. Per the germline V gene, CDR1 is SGHTA and CDR2 is FQGNSA. This CDR3 has 15 amino acids. Trimming removed 5 bases at V and 2 bases at J, with 13 bases between. The CDR3 here is CASSPGGVRNQPQHF. The CDR3 nucleotides are TGTGCCAGCAGCCCCGGCGGGGTGCGCAATCAGCCCCAGCATTTT.

The chain combines TRBV4-1 with TRBJ1-2; a possible D gene is TRBD1 (6 bases). V was trimmed by 0 bases and J by 2 bases, leaving 16 bases between them. The CDR3 runs to 17 residues. The germline gives CDR1 MGHRA, CDR2 YSYEKL. CDR3 bases: TGCGCCAGCAGCCAAGATCTAGACAGGCCTACGAACTATGGCTACACCTTC. This gives the protein CASSQDLDRPTNYGYTF.

In this sample, this clone turned up a few times. The V and J genes are TRBV24-1 and TRBJ2-2; D is possibly TRBD1 (6 bases). The V end lost 3 bases, the J end lost 1 base, and 8 bases lay between the germline ends. This CDR3 has 15 amino acids. Germline CDR1 and CDR2: KGHDR and SFDVKD. The CDR3 loop is CATSDLRGNTGELFF. The CDR3, as DNA: TGTGCCACCAGTGATCTCAGGGGGAACACCGGGGAGCTGTTTTTT.